These 15 T cell receptor beta chains originate from one sample sequenced in a study of shared clonotypes between healthy human individuals. Naive CD8 isolation took CD45RO-negative cells positively selected for CCR7 and excluded terminally differentiated effector memory CD45RA+ cells. Produced via immunoSEQ multiplex PCR; TCRdb's table is partial and in-frame only. There are around 560,000 clones in the sample; roughly 96% occur only once, and over 0.09% lies in the top ten. The specimen was naive CD8+ T cells sorted from blood. The receptors were gathered from a woman in her 30s in good health.

This clone was seen a single time. The genes are TRBV19 and TRBJ2-7; TRBD2 matches 10 bases. This CDR3 has 14 residues. J was trimmed by 5 bases and V by 3 bases; bases with no gene match: 4. In germline, CDR1 is LNHDA, CDR2 SQIVND (reference sequence). The CDR3 protein is CASSIPSGSNEQYF. The CDR3 DNA reads TGTGCCAGTAGTATCCCTAGCGGGAGCAACGAGCAGTACTTC.

This chain connects TRBV11-2 to TRBJ1-6; D is perhaps TRBD1 (6 bases). From germline, CDR1 is SGHAT and CDR2 FQNNGV. CDR3 size: 16 residues. The V end lost 3 bases, the J end lost 6 bases, and 15 bases lay between the germline ends. The CDR3 coding sequence is TGTGCCAGCAGCTTTACATATCGGACAGCTAATTCACCCCTCCACTTT. It codes for CASSFTYRTANSPLHF.

This sequence joins TRBV9 and TRBJ2-1, with D perhaps TRBD2 (6 bases). V was pared by 4 bases and J by 3 bases, with 11 bases between. From germline, CDR1 is SGDLS and CDR2 YYNGEE. This CDR3 contains 14 residues. The DNA for the CDR3 is TGTGCCAGCAGCCCCTGGGGGGACTACAATGAGCAGTTCTTC. Translated: CASSPWGDYNEQFF. The full variable domain, completed using reference TRBV9 and TRBJ2-1, is DSGVTQTPKHLITATGQRVTLRCSPRSGDLSVYWYQQSLDQGLQFLIQYYNGEERAKGNILERFSAQQFPDLHSELNLSSLELGDSALYFCASSPWGDYNEQFFGPGTRLTVL.

Concerning this clone: The same CDR3 also results from other DNA sequences found in this sample. This chain links TRBV4-2 with TRBJ2-2, with no clear D. Germline CDR1 is LGHNA and CDR2 is YNFKEQ. Trimming left V 0 bases short and J 7 bases short, with 9 bases between. This CDR3 is 14 amino acids long. CDR3 loop: CASSQDPLLGELFF. CDR3 in DNA: TGTGCCAGCAGCCAAGATCCCCTGCTCGGGGAGCTGTTTTTT.

The chain employs TRBV28 and TRBJ1-3; possibly TRBD1 for D (5 bases). CDR1 MDHEN and CDR2 SYDVKM come from the germline V gene. The CDR3 consists of 13 residues. The germline V and J ends were trimmed by 3 bases and 16 bases, with 19 bases remaining between them. CDR3 loop: CASSLTAGTPVYF. The CDR3 coding sequence is TGTGCCAGCAGTTTGACGGCCGGGACCCCCGTCTATTTT.

The gene calls are TRBV19 and TRBJ2-1; 10 positions agree with TRBD2. J gave up 10 bases and V 1 base, and 4 bases lay outside the gene matches. This CDR3 spans 14 amino acids. Germline-derived CDR1 and CDR2 are LNHDA and SQIVND (reference sequence). The CDR3, as DNA: TGTGCCAGTAGTATAGGACTAGCGGGTCGGGAGCAGTTCTTC. Residues: CASSIGLAGREQFF. The full variable domain, in which reference TRBV19 and TRBJ2-1 provide the parts outside the CDR3, is DGGITQSPKYLFRKEGQNVTLSCEQNLNHDAMYWYRQDPGQGLRLIYYSQIVNDFQKGDIAEGYSVSREKKESFPLTVTSAQKNPTAFYLCASSIGLAGREQFFGPGTRLTVL.

Here the CDR3 DNA reads TGTGCCAGCAGTTCCCGACAGGGGGGTGGCAATCAGCCCCAGCATTTT. This encodes CASSSRQGGGNQPQHF. This chain connects TRBV27 to TRBJ1-5; 9 nucleotides match TRBD1. V was clipped by 4 bases and J by 2 bases; unmatched bases: 6. CDR1 and CDR2 (germline): MNHEY, SMNVEV (reference sequence). This CDR3 is 16 amino acids long.

V usage is TRBV5-1 and J usage is TRBJ1-1; TRBD1 matches 7 bases. The CDR3 totals 14 residues. V gave up 4 bases and J gave up 2 bases; unmatched junction bases: 5. From germline, CDR1 is SGHRS and CDR2 YFSETQ. The CDR3, as DNA: TGCGCCAGCAGCCATCGACAGGGAAACACTGAAGCTTTCTTT. Translation gives CASSHRQGNTEAFF. Full variable domain (missing parts from reference TRBV5-1 and TRBJ1-1): KAGVTQTPRYLIKTRGQQVTLSCSPISGHRSVSWYQQTPGQGLQFLFEYFSETQRNKGNFPGRFSGRQFSNSRSEMNVSTLELGDSALYLCASSHRQGNTEAFFGQGTRLTVV.

This clone has only one observation. CDR3 sequence (DNA): TGTGCCAGCAGCCCAGCGGGGGGTGGGAGTGAGCAGTTCTTC. Its protein is CASSPAGGGSEQFF. The gene calls are TRBV11-2 and TRBJ2-1, with 9 bases identical to TRBD2. Losses at the gene ends were 5 bases for V and 9 bases for J; bases not matched to a gene: 8. Germline V gene sequence: CDR1 SGHAT, CDR2 FQNNGV. The length of the CDR3 is 14 residues.

The rearrangement uses TRBV19 and TRBJ1-5, with a possible D match to TRBD1 (6 bases). The germline V gene encodes CDR1 LNHDA and CDR2 SQIVND (reference sequence). V was clipped by 0 bases and J by 3 bases, with 24 bases between them. CDR3 size: 20 residues. The CDR3 region is CASSIDERDIRLDFNQPQHF. CDR3 coding DNA: TGTGCCAGTAGTATAGATGAACGGGACATAAGGTTGGACTTCAATCAGCCCCAGCATTTT.

This chain joins TRBV7-9 and TRBJ1-2; D is possibly TRBD1 (5 bases). V lost 1 base, J lost 2 bases, and 8 bases lay in between. Germline CDR1 SEHNR, CDR2 FQNEAQ (reference sequence). The CDR3 contains 14 residues. CDR3 in DNA: TGTGCCAGCAGCTTAGGGACAAAGAACTATGGCTACACCTTC. Translating gives CASSLGTKNYGYTF.

This clone was observed a single time. V usage is TRBV11-2 and J usage is TRBJ2-5; TRBD1 matches 8 bases. Germline values: CDR1 SGHAT, CDR2 FQNNGV. CDR3 length: 16 amino acids. V gave up 4 bases and J gave up 5 bases; unmatched junction bases: 12. The CDR3 reads CASSSRQGLGWETQYF. The CDR3 region has the DNA TGTGCCAGCAGCTCTCGACAGGGGTTGGGGTGGGAGACCCAGTACTTC.

The chain recombines TRBV7-9 with TRBJ2-3; D may match TRBD1 or TRBD2 (5 bases each). Trimming left V 5 bases short and J 3 bases short, with 15 bases between. CDR3 size: 15 residues. The germline V gene encodes CDR1 SEHNR and CDR2 FQNEAQ (reference sequence). CDR3 coding DNA: TGTGCCAGCAGCCCGGGGCCGACGAAAACAGATACGCAGTATTTT. This encodes CASSPGPTKTDTQYF.

The CDR3 DNA follows: TGCGCCAGCAGCCAAGTGGCGTGGGACAGGGACTCCTACGAGCAGTACTTC. Its protein product is CASSQVAWDRDSYEQYF. This chain joins TRBV4-1 and TRBJ2-7, with 9 bases matching TRBD1. With 1 base clipped from V and 0 bases from J, the junction kept 7 bases outside the gene matches. Looked up from germline, CDR1 is MGHRA and CDR2 is YSYEKL. The CDR3 length is 17 residues.

The chain is built from TRBV9 and TRBJ2-3, with D hard to call. V was shortened by 0 bases and J by 0 bases, with 5 bases between the two germline ends. The CDR3 consists of 14 residues. CDR1 SGDLS and CDR2 YYNGEE come from the germline V gene. The CDR3 DNA reads as TGTGCCAGCAGCGTAGGGAGAAGCACAGATACGCAGTATTTT. Residues: CASSVGRSTDTQYF.